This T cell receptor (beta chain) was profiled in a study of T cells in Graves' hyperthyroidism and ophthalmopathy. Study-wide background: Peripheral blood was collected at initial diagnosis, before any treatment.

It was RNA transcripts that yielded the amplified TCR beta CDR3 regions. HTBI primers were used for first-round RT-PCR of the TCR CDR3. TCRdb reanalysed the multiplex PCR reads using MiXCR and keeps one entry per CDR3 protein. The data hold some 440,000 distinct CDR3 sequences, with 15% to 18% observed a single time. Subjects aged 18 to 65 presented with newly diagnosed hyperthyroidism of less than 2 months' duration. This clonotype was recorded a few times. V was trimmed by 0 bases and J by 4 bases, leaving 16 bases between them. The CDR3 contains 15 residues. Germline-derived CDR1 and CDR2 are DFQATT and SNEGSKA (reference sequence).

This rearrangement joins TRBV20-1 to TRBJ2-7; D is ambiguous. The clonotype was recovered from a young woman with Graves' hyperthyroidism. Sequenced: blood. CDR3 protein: CSARDKSLKRYEQYF. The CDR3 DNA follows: TGCAGTGCTAGAGATAAGAGCCTCAAGAGATACGAGCAGTACTTC.